These T cell receptor beta chains were read from a single sample in a study of blood T cell repertoires in COVID-19. Some clones are missing from TCRdb's copy, which holds only in-frame ones; the method was immunoSEQ multiplex PCR. The sample shows about 160,000 clones, 88% of them seen only once. Specimen: PBMCs or T cells enriched from blood (not recorded which). These receptors all stem from a woman between 50 and 59 years old who had recovered from COVID-19. Each CDR3 is given with its conserved first and last residue. A D gene is named only where the DNA matches it firmly. Where a row states a size, it is once, few, many or the class of an expanded clone; other rows omit it.

NA	TRBJ1-2	NA	TRBV7-9	CASSLQARVYGYTF	TGTGCCAGCAGCTTACAGGCCAGAGTCTATGGCTACACCTTC
TRBD1	TRBJ1-4	many	TRBV24-1	CATSESGTGAEKLFF	TGTGCCACCAGTGAGTCCGGGACAGGGGCAGAAAAACTGTTTTTT
TRBD1	TRBJ1-4	NA	TRBV19	CASRPDRVVEKLFF	TGTGCCAGTAGGCCAGACAGGGTCGTTGAAAAACTGTTTTTT
TRBD1	TRBJ1-2	NA	TRBV5-4	CASSLRTGGLGYTF	TGTGCCAGCAGCCTCCGGACAGGGGGTTTGGGCTACACCTTC
TRBD2	TRBJ2-3	NA	TRBV20-1	CSASKASGITDTQYF	TGCAGTGCTAGTAAGGCTAGCGGAATTACAGATACGCAGTATTTT
NA	TRBJ2-1	NA	TRBV7-3	CASSPDTKNSYNEQFF	TGTGCCAGCAGCCCGGACACCAAAAACTCCTACAATGAGCAGTTCTTC
NA	TRBJ2-3	NA	TRBV19	CASSAAGRPDTQYF	TGTGCCAGTAGTGCGGCAGGGCGGCCAGATACGCAGTATTTT
TRBD1	TRBJ2-3	NA	TRBV7-9	CASSLHRTGPTDTQYF	TGTGCCAGCAGCCTTCACAGGACAGGGCCCACAGATACGCAGTATTTT
TRBD2	TRBJ2-3	NA	TRBV19	CASSGGAFTQYF	TGTGCCAGTAGCGGGGGGGCCTTTACGCAGTATTTT
TRBD1	TRBJ1-1	NA	TRBV9	CASSARTGLNTEAFF	TGTGCCAGCAGCGCCCGGACAGGATTGAACACTGAAGCTTTCTTT
TRBD2	TRBJ2-3	NA	TRBV7-2	CAGKRGAEDTQYF	TGTGCCGGAAAGCGGGGGGCGGAAGATACGCAGTATTTT
TRBD2	TRBJ2-7	NA	TRBV6-6	CASGSSGGAAFYEQYF	TGTGCCAGCGGATCAAGCGGGGGGGCGGCATTCTACGAGCAGTACTTC
TRBD1	TRBJ1-6	few	TRBV6-5	CASRPGTGVSPLHF	TGTGCCAGCAGGCCCGGGACAGGGGTCTCACCCCTCCACTTT
TRBD1	TRBJ1-2	once	TRBV5-1	CASSWDGQGNLNGYTF	TGCGCCAGCAGCTGGGACGGACAGGGGAATTTGAATGGCTACACCTTC
NA	TRBJ1-2	NA	TRBV19	CASCQTAAYGYTF	TGTGCCAGTTGTCAAACAGCAGCCTATGGCTACACCTTC
NA	TRBJ2-1	NA	TRBV7-8	CASSPGTGGEQFF	TGTGCCAGCAGCCCTGGGACCGGGGGTGAGCAGTTCTTC
NA	TRBJ2-7	NA	TRBV7-9	CASSLVRGLAYEQYF	TGTGCCAGCAGCTTAGTTCGGGGATTGGCCTACGAGCAGTACTTC
NA	TRBJ1-2	NA	TRBV19	CASSAHGGSGYTF	TGTGCCAGTAGTGCACACGGGGGGTCTGGCTACACCTTC
NA	TRBJ1-1	NA	TRBV11-2	CASRSGNLNTEAFF	TGTGCCAGCAGGTCGGGAAACCTGAACACTGAAGCTTTCTTT
NA	TRBJ1-1	NA	TRBV7-2	CASSLGRGGTEAFF	TGTGCCAGCAGCTTAGGAAGGGGTGGGACTGAAGCTTTCTTT
NA	TRBJ1-1	NA	TRBV6-5	CAAGRGEGTEAFF	TGTGCCGCCGGCCGAGGGGAGGGCACTGAAGCTTTCTTT
TRBD1	TRBJ1-5	NA	TRBV27	CASSPGQGLQPQHF	TGTGCCAGCAGTCCGGGACAGGGCCTTCAGCCCCAGCATTTT
NA	TRBJ1-3	NA	TRBV11-3	CASSLEPGFGNTIYF	TGTGCCAGCAGCTTAGAGCCAGGGTTCGGAAACACCATATATTTT
NA	TRBJ1-1	NA	TRBV18	CASSPGAPGGTEAFF	TGTGCCAGCTCACCGGGGGCACCCGGGGGGACTGAAGCTTTCTTT
TRBD1	TRBJ1-2	NA	TRBV27	CASSSTLGQGLRSGYTF	TGTGCCAGCAGTTCCACCTTAGGACAGGGGTTAAGGTCAGGCTACACCTTC
TRBD1	TRBJ1-4	NA	TRBV19	CASRQTGMNEKLFF	TGTGCCAGTAGACAGACAGGGATGAATGAAAAACTGTTTTTT
TRBD1	TRBJ1-3	NA	TRBV9	CASGGQGKAGNTIYF	TGTGCCAGCGGCGGACAGGGGAAAGCTGGAAACACCATATATTTT
NA	TRBJ2-1	few	TRBV4-3	CASSQEISGGAKNEQFF	TGCGCCAGCAGCCAAGAGATTTCTGGCGGGGCCAAAAATGAGCAGTTCTTC
NA	TRBJ1-1	NA	TRBV6-2/TRBV6-3	CASSTLRTRAEAFF	TGTGCCAGCAGTACCTTAAGGACGAGGGCTGAAGCTTTCTTT
NA	TRBJ1-1	NA	TRBV27	CASSLRGTEAFF	TGTGCCAGCAGTTTACGGGGGACTGAAGCTTTCTTT
NA	TRBJ2-3	NA	TRBV18	CASSPLASDTQYF	TGTGCCAGCTCACCACTGGCATCAGATACGCAGTATTTT
TRBD2	TRBJ2-1	NA	TRBV2	CASSEPGLAGGLVAVEQFF	TGTGCCAGCAGTGAACCGGGACTAGCGGGGGGCCTGGTGGCGGTTGAGCAGTTCTTC
TRBD1	TRBJ2-5	NA	TRBV5-6	CASSLTGDRVAETQYF	TGTGCCAGCAGCTTGACGGGGGACAGGGTAGCAGAGACCCAGTACTTC
NA	TRBJ1-5	NA	TRBV20-1	CSASGPTGHQPQHF	TGCAGTGCTAGTGGCCCGACAGGTCATCAGCCCCAGCATTTT
NA	TRBJ2-2	NA	TRBV5-1	CASSLVERSGELFF	TGCGCCAGCAGCTTGGTGGAGAGGTCCGGGGAGCTGTTTTTT
TRBD1	TRBJ1-2	once	TRBV6-2/TRBV6-3	CASSLPGTGDYGYTF	TGTGCCAGCAGTCTCCCCGGGACAGGGGACTATGGCTACACCTTC
TRBD1	TRBJ2-3	NA	TRBV6-6	CASSWGQGLTDTQYF	TGTGCCAGCTCCTGGGGACAGGGGCTCACAGATACGCAGTATTTT
NA	TRBJ1-5	NA	TRBV3-1/TRBV3-2	CASSETVNSNQPQHF	TGTGCCAGCAGCGAGACAGTCAATAGCAATCAGCCCCAGCATTTT
NA	TRBJ1-2	NA	TRBV30	CAWSPRGSRVGYTF	TGTGCCTGGAGTCCCCGAGGGAGTCGGGTTGGCTACACCTTC
TRBD1	TRBJ1-1	NA	TRBV7-3	CASRKGQGTEAFF	TGTGCCAGCAGAAAAGGACAGGGCACTGAAGCTTTCTTT
NA	TRBJ1-1	once	TRBV5-1	CASSLEAVGTEAFF	TGCGCCAGCAGCTTGGAGGCAGTCGGGACTGAAGCTTTCTTT
NA	TRBJ1-3	NA	TRBV4-1	CASSQTPAKSGNTIYF	TGCGCCAGCAGCCAAACTCCAGCGAAATCTGGAAACACCATATATTTT
TRBD1	TRBJ2-1	NA	TRBV6-5	CASSYGTGGTNEQFF	TGTGCCAGCAGTTACGGGACAGGGGGTACCAATGAGCAGTTCTTC
NA	TRBJ1-1	NA	TRBV9	CASSVAWGGEAFF	TGTGCCAGCAGCGTCGCCTGGGGGGGAGAAGCTTTCTTT
TRBD1	TRBJ1-5	few	TRBV24-1	CATSKTEGQNNQPQHF	TGTGCCACCAGTAAGACTGAGGGACAGAACAATCAGCCCCAGCATTTT
NA	TRBJ2-3	NA	TRBV11-1	CASSLAPSSTDTQYF	TGTGCCAGCAGCTTAGCACCTAGTTCCACAGATACGCAGTATTTT
TRBD1	TRBJ2-7	NA	TRBV6-5	CASRGVGQRDYEQYF	TGTGCCAGCAGGGGAGTGGGACAGCGAGACTACGAGCAGTACTTC
TRBD1	TRBJ1-1	NA	TRBV3-1/TRBV3-2	CASSQGQHTEAFF	TGTGCCAGCAGCCAGGGACAGCACACTGAAGCTTTCTTT
TRBD2	TRBJ2-6	NA	TRBV5-4	CASSLWGGPRSGANVLTF	TGTGCCAGCAGCTTGTGGGGGGGACCTCGATCTGGGGCCAACGTCCTGACTTTC
NA	TRBJ2-5	NA	TRBV5-1	CASSLVGGETQYF	TGCGCCAGCAGCTTGGTGGGGGGTGAGACCCAGTACTTC